This T cell receptor beta chain was sequenced during a study of early stage breast cancer tumors. Trimming at V came to 0 bases and at J to 5 bases, leaving 14 bases not matched to a gene. CDR3 size: 19 residues. Germline assignment: CDR1 SQVTM and CDR2 ANQGSEA. Turning to this clone: The antigen is unknown.

Study-wide points: Enriched TCRB sequences shared across patients were mostly commonly generated sequences.

Sequencing was performed with immunoSEQ multiplex PCR; in TCRdb, only in-frame clones are kept and a portion is missing. The sample consists of about 11,000 clones, 75% to 85% of them appearing once. This TCR was sampled from a person aged 70 to 85 with breast cancer. The sample consisted of breast tumor tissue. The V gene is TRBV29-1, the J gene TRBJ2-5, with 14 positions matching TRBD2. The CDR3 loop is CSVEDHPWGLAGEGETQYF. The CDR3 DNA sequence: TGCAGCGTTGAAGATCATCCCTGGGGACTAGCGGGAGAGGGGGAGACCCAGTACTTC.